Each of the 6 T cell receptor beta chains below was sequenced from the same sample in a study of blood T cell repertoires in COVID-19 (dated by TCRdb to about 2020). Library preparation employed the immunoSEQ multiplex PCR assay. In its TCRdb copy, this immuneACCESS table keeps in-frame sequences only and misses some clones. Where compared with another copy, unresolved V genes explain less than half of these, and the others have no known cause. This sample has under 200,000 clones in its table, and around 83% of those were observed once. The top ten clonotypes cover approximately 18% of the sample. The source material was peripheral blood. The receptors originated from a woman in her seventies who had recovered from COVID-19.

This chain's CDR3 is CASSEMVGTSGKSYNEQFF. CDR3 nucleotide sequence: TGTGCCAGCAGTGAAATGGTGGGGACTAGCGGGAAGAGCTACAATGAGCAGTTCTTC. V usage is TRBV2 and J usage is TRBJ2-1; the match to TRBD2 covers 13 bases. The CDR3 sequence is 19 residues long. Germline loops: CDR1 SNHLY, CDR2 FYNNEI. The ends lost 2 bases at V and 3 bases at J; junction bases unmatched: 10.

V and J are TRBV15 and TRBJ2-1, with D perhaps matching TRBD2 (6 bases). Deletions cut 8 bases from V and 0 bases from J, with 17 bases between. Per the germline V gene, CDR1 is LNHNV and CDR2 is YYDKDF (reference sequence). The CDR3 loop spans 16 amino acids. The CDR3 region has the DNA TGTGCCACCGCCGGCCCATCGGGAGCCTCCTACAATGAGCAGTTCTTC. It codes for CATAGPSGASYNEQFF. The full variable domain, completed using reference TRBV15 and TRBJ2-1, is DAMVIQNPRYQVTQFGKPVTLSCSQTLNHNVMYWYQQKSSQAPKLLFHYYDKDFNNEADTPDNFQSRRPNTSFCFLDIRSPGLGDTAMYLCATAGPSGASYNEQFFGPGTRLTVL.

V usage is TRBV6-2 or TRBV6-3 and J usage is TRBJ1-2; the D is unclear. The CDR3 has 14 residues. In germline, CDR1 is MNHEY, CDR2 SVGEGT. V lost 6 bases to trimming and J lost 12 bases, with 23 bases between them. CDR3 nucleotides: TGTGCCAGCAGCGCAGCCTCCCGGGCCGCGGGCCACACCTTC. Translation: CASSAASRAAGHTF.

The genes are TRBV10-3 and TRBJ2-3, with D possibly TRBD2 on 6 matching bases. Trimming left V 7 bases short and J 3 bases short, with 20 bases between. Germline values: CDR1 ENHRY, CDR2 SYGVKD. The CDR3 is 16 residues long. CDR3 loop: CAIKTNTGVSTDTQYF. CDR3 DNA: TGTGCCATCAAAACAAACACGGGGGTCTCGACAGATACGCAGTATTTT.

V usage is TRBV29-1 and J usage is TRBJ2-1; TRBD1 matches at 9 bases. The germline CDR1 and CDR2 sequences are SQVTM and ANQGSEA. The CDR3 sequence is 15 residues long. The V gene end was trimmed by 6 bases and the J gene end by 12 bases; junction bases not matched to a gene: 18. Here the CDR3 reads CSVPTGGAATLGQFF. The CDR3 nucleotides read TGCAGCGTGCCGACAGGGGGAGCCGCGACTCTGGGGCAGTTCTTC.

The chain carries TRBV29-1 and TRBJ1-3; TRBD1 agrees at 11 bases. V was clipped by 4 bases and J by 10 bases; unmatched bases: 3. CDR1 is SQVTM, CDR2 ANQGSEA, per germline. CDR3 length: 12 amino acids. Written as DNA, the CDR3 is TGCAGCGTTGGGGGACAGGGGGAGACCATATATTTT. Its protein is CSVGGQGETIYF. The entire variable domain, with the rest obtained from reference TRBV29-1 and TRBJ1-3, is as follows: SAVISQKPSRDICQRGTSLTIQCQVDSQVTMMFWYRQQPGQSLTLIATANQGSEATYESGFVIDKFPISRPNLTFSTLTVSNMSPEDSSIYLCSVGGQGETIYFGEGSWLTVV.